This T cell receptor beta chain came from a study of cytomegalovirus exposure and HLA in healthy donors. Across the whole study: Sequencing of around 200 million T cells in an earlier analysis found 100 million or so unique TCR beta sequences. Study observations and caveats: A later analysis reported that several of the most significant clusters appeared to be linked to common viral pathogens, among them Epstein-Barr virus. Segments of the TCR beta V type were, in most cases, productive about 87% or about 30% of the time in an earlier analysis.

Comment on this clone: The antigen is undetermined.

PCR used 60 Vbeta primers and 13 Jbeta primers. Original methodology: A later analysis counted some 87 million unique TCR beta chains, roughly 11 million shared. Clones were read by immunoSEQ multiplex PCR, and TCRdb kept only the in-frame ones, dropping some. V, J and clone size are those of that table, while D and trimming were read from the DNA. The data hold 100,000 to 150,000 clones, with approximately 80% observed a single time. Germline loops: CDR1 LNHDA, CDR2 SQIVND (reference sequence). CDR3 length: 14 residues. V dropped 3 bases and J dropped 0 bases, with 8 bases sitting between them. Sequences were obtained from PBMCs. This rearrangement joins TRBV19 to TRBJ1-1; D gene uncertain. The clonotype originates from a man aged 40-49 years in good health and CMV-seronegative. CDR3 protein: CASSIPRVNTEAFF. The CDR3 region has the DNA TGTGCCAGTAGTATTCCCCGGGTGAACACTGAAGCTTTCTTT.